Each of the 9 T cell receptor beta chains below was sequenced from the same sample in a study of brain T cells in children with intractable seizures. TCRdb's table, derived via immunoSEQ multiplex PCR, lists solely in-frame clones and lacks some. The table lists tens of thousands of clones, about 93% of them singletons. Here the sequenced sample was peripheral blood, taken at surgery. The source is a boy less than two years old with tuberous sclerosis and intractable seizures.

This rearrangement joins TRBV29-1 to TRBJ2-5; D possibly corresponds to TRBD1 (5 bases). The CDR3 is 15 residues long. Deletions cut 0 bases from V and 5 bases from J, with 16 bases between. Per the germline V gene, CDR1 is SQVTM and CDR2 is ANQGSEA. The CDR3 sequence: CSVEDWNRSGETQYF. CDR3 nucleotides: TGCAGCGTTGAAGATTGGAACAGGAGTGGGGAGACCCAGTACTTC. Full variable domain (rest looked up from reference TRBV29-1 and TRBJ2-5): SAVISQKPSRDICQRGTSLTIQCQVDSQVTMMFWYRQQPGQSLTLIATANQGSEATYESGFVIDKFPISRPNLTFSTLTVSNMSPEDSSIYLCSVEDWNRSGETQYFGPGTRLLVL.

The chain combines TRBV19 with TRBJ2-7, with a weak D call TRBD2 (6 bases). The CDR3 is 14 residues long. The V end lost 7 bases, the J end lost 2 bases, and 15 bases lay between the germline ends. The germline gives CDR1 LNHDA, CDR2 SQIVND (reference sequence). CDR3 loop: CASTPGVGTYEQYF. CDR3 bases: TGTGCCAGTACTCCGGGAGTTGGAACCTACGAGCAGTACTTC.

This clone was detected a few times. The chain combines TRBV5-6 with TRBJ1-2; no clear D gene. Trimming took 1 base from V and 8 from J, leaving 12 bases between them. The germline V gene encodes CDR1 SGHDT and CDR2 YYEEEE. The CDR3 is 13 amino acids. CDR3 protein: CASSLYQSGGYTF. The CDR3 DNA sequence: TGTGCCAGCAGCTTGTACCAGTCCGGAGGCTACACCTTC.

The V gene is TRBV9, the J gene TRBJ2-7; D could derive from TRBD1 or TRBD2 (5 bases each). The V and J ends lost 0 bases and 6 bases respectively, with 10 bases between them. From germline, CDR1 is SGDLS and CDR2 YYNGEE. This CDR3 comprises 13 residues. The CDR3 nucleotides are TGTGCCAGCAGCGTAGCCGGGGCAGGCGAGCAGTACTTC. Amino acids: CASSVAGAGEQYF.

The genes are TRBV7-8 and TRBJ2-2; D assignment may be TRBD1 or TRBD2 (6 bases each). Germline V gives CDR1 SGHVS, CDR2 FQNEAQ. The CDR3 totals 15 residues. V shed 3 bases and J shed 5 bases, with 13 bases lying between them. The CDR3 DNA follows: TGTGCCAGCAGCTTTTCGGGGGCGGGGACCGGGGAGCTGTTTTTT. Protein: CASSFSGAGTGELFF.

Here the CDR3 reads CASRGDRGYEQYF. The CDR3 coding sequence is TGTGCCAGCAGGGGGGACCGGGGCTACGAGCAGTACTTC. The V and J genes are TRBV6-5 and TRBJ2-7; D is possibly TRBD1 or TRBD2 (5 bases each). The CDR3 runs 13 residues. The V and J ends lost 6 bases and 3 bases respectively, with 12 bases between them. CDR1 is MNHEY, CDR2 SVGAGI, per germline.

This chain joins TRBV19 and TRBJ1-4, with D unclear. Germline loops: CDR1 LNHDA, CDR2 SQIVND (reference sequence). V gave up 3 bases and J gave up 10 bases, with 15 bases separating them. This CDR3 region has 14 residues. CDR3 amino acids: CASSMYSRPTKLFF. CDR3 sequence (DNA): TGTGCCAGTAGTATGTATTCAAGACCGACAAAACTGTTTTTT. The variable domain in full, with the rest retrieved from reference TRBV19 and TRBJ1-4, is DGGITQSPKYLFRKEGQNVTLSCEQNLNHDAMYWYRQDPGQGLRLIYYSQIVNDFQKGDIAEGYSVSREKKESFPLTVTSAQKNPTAFYLCASSMYSRPTKLFFGSGTQLSVL.

The rearrangement links TRBV19 to TRBJ1-1; TRBD1 matches at 8 bases. The CDR3 covers 17 residues. With V trimmed by 5 bases and J by 10 bases, 21 bases remained unmatched. Germline V gene sequence: CDR1 LNHDA, CDR2 SQIVND (reference sequence). CDR3 region: CASSALGDRTLMVGAFF. DNA of the CDR3: TGTGCCAGTAGTGCTTTAGGGGACAGGACCCTGATGGTCGGAGCTTTCTTT.

The chain uses TRBV12-3 or TRBV12-4 and TRBJ1-5; D not certain. CDR3 length: 13 amino acids. V lost 6 bases to trimming and J lost 5 bases, with 11 bases between them. In nucleotides, the CDR3 is TGTGCCAGCAGCCGGTGGTTCCATCAGCCCCAGCATTTT. It translates to CASSRWFHQPQHF.